The TCR beta chain described here comes from a study of T cell responses to AZD1222 COVID-19 vaccine. Study background: Whether given at about 4 or about 12 weeks, second doses were pooled.

The table came from immunoSEQ multiplex PCR; TCRdb's copy has only in-frame clones and leaves some out. Of over 120,000 clones in the sample, roughly nine tenths were seen once. Worth noting for this clone: Its antigen is not identified.

Per the germline V gene, CDR1 is ENHRY and CDR2 is SYGVKD. This CDR3 spans 15 amino acids. J gave up 8 bases and V 6 bases, and 9 bases lay outside the gene matches. Study findings and constraints: Close to half of spike-specific TCRs reportedly recognize unmutated variant regions. Spike regions recognized by vaccine-associated CD4 TCRs spanned the protein, led by 160-218 and 743-854. Donor demographics were predominantly white British with a female majority; clonal diversity may be underestimated.

The sequencing here drew on peripheral blood, taken on day 0 of AZD1222 vaccination. The sequence derives from an adult in good health. The chain couples TRBV10-3 to TRBJ1-6; 8 bases align to TRBD1. The CDR3 sequence is CAISRAGGADSPLHF. The CDR3 DNA reads TGTGCCATCAGCAGAGCAGGGGGCGCCGATTCACCCCTCCACTTT.